Listed below are T cell receptor beta chains from one sample, sequenced in a study of CD8 T cells in Susac syndrome. From the immunoSEQ multiplex PCR reads, TCRdb called clonotypes with MiXCR, one entry per CDR3 protein. The data contain over 15,000 distinct CDR3 sequences, approximately 95% of them singletons. The sequenced sample consisted of CD8+ T cells from PBMCs. These receptors all come from a human donor in good health. The CDR3 runs from the conserved cysteine through the conserved F or W. The order of the fields is D gene, clone size, V gene, J gene, CDR3 protein, CDR3 DNA. D genes are given only for firm matches. The listing skips clone size in some rows; elsewhere it reads once, few, many or a size class.

D: .
size: .
V: TRBV25-1
J: TRBJ2-3
CDR3: CASRSGGTQYF
DNA: TGTGCCAGCAGGTCGGGGGGCACGCAGTATTTT

D: .
size: .
V: TRBV6-6
J: TRBJ1-2
CDR3: CASSQTYGYTF
DNA: TGTGCCAGCAGTCAAACATATGGCTACACCTTC

D: .
size: .
V: TRBV9
J: TRBJ2-2
CDR3: CASSVNRDIPPGELFF
DNA: TGTGCCAGCAGCGTAAACCGGGACATACCGCCCGGGGAGCTGTTTTTT

D: .
size: .
V: TRBV12-3/TRBV12-4
J: TRBJ1-1
CDR3: CASSFGQTEAFF
DNA: TGTGCCAGCAGTTTCGGTCAAACTGAAGCTTTCTTT

D: .
size: .
V: TRBV6-2/TRBV6-3
J: TRBJ1-5
CDR3: CASSYTSTGWQHF
DNA: TGTGCCAGCAGTTACACATCGACCGGATGGCAGCATTTT

D: TRBD2
size: .
V: TRBV27
J: TRBJ2-4
CDR3: CASSSVAGVRIQYF
DNA: TGTGCCAGCAGTTCGGTAGCGGGAGTGCGCATTCAGTACTTC

D: TRBD1
size: .
V: TRBV7-6
J: TRBJ1-3
CDR3: CASSLVRGRGNTIYF
DNA: TGTGCCAGCAGCTTAGTGAGGGGGCGCGGAAACACCATATATTTT

D: .
size: .
V: TRBV13
J: TRBJ1-5
CDR3: CASSLLGNQPQHF
DNA: TGTGCCAGCAGCTTATTAGGGAATCAGCCCCAGCATTTT

D: .
size: .
V: TRBV21-1
J: TRBJ2-5
CDR3: CASSKVGGGRETQYF
DNA: TGTGCCAGCAGCAAAGTCGGGGGGGGCAGGGAGACCCAGTACTTC

D: .
size: .
V: TRBV19
J: TRBJ2-4
CDR3: CATSLGGKNIQYF
DNA: TGTGCCACCTCTCTTGGGGGCAAAAACATTCAGTACTTC

D: .
size: .
V: TRBV6-5
J: TRBJ1-1
CDR3: CASSYSRTSPEAFF
DNA: TGTGCCAGCAGTTACTCGAGGACAAGTCCTGAAGCTTTCTTT

D: TRBD2
size: .
V: TRBV11-3
J: TRBJ2-1
CDR3: CASSLDHAGGPNEQFF
DNA: TGTGCCAGCAGCTTAGATCATGCGGGAGGGCCGAATGAGCAGTTCTTC

D: .
size: .
V: TRBV19
J: TRBJ2-7
CDR3: CASSIWGGNEQYF
DNA: TGTGCCAGTAGTATCTGGGGCGGGAACGAGCAGTACTTC

D: TRBD2
size: .
V: TRBV2
J: TRBJ2-1
CDR3: CASSVGRERVNEQFF
DNA: TGTGCCAGCAGTGTCGGGCGGGAGAGGGTAAATGAGCAGTTCTTC

D: .
size: .
V: TRBV18
J: TRBJ2-3
CDR3: CASSPLEGSTDTQYF
DNA: TGTGCCAGCTCACCACTGGAGGGGAGCACAGATACGCAGTATTTT

D: .
size: .
V: TRBV19
J: TRBJ2-1
CDR3: CASSRAAGGYNEQFF
DNA: TGTGCCAGTAGTCGGGCAGCGGGTGGGTACAATGAGCAGTTCTTC

D: .
size: .
V: TRBV7-9
J: TRBJ2-7
CDR3: CASSSTFADYEQYF
DNA: TGTGCCAGCAGCTCCACGTTTGCGGACTACGAGCAGTACTTC

D: .
size: .
V: TRBV9
J: TRBJ2-1
CDR3: CASSVLPGEIYEQFF
DNA: TGTGCCAGCAGCGTTCTCCCCGGGGAGATCTATGAGCAGTTCTTC

D: TRBD2
size: .
V: TRBV7-3
J: TRBJ2-1
CDR3: CASSLASGGNEQFF
DNA: TGTGCCAGCAGCTTAGCTAGCGGAGGCAATGAGCAGTTCTTC

D: .
size: .
V: TRBV10-3
J: TRBJ2-7
CDR3: CAINQGSYEQYF
DNA: TGTGCCATCAACCAGGGATCCTACGAGCAGTACTTC

D: .
size: .
V: TRBV5-1
J: TRBJ1-4
CDR3: CASSLERGTNEKLFF
DNA: TGCGCCAGCAGCTTGGAGAGGGGAACTAATGAAAAACTGTTTTTT

D: TRBD2
size: .
V: TRBV3-1
J: TRBJ2-7
CDR3: CASSPGLAAYEQYF
DNA: TGTGCCAGCAGCCCGGGACTAGCGGCCTACGAGCAGTACTTC

D: .
size: .
V: TRBV5-4
J: TRBJ2-3
CDR3: CASSQDGEATDTQYF
DNA: TGTGCCAGCAGCCAGGACGGGGAAGCCACAGATACGCAGTATTTT

D: .
size: few
V: TRBV27
J: TRBJ2-6
CDR3: CASSQGGGANVLTF
DNA: TGTGCCAGCAGCCAGGGGGGCGGGGCCAACGTCCTGACTTTC

D: .
size: .
V: TRBV20-1
J: TRBJ1-1
CDR3: CSARAWGDLNTEAFF
DNA: TGCAGTGCTAGAGCTTGGGGTGACCTGAACACTGAAGCTTTCTTT

D: TRBD2
size: .
V: TRBV29-1
J: TRBJ2-3
CDR3: CSVETGGPIDTQYF
DNA: TGCAGCGTTGAGACGGGAGGGCCGATAGATACGCAGTATTTT

D: .
size: .
V: TRBV4-3
J: TRBJ2-1
CDR3: CASSQDRGTNNEQFF
DNA: TGCGCCAGCAGCCAAGATAGGGGGACTAACAATGAGCAGTTCTTC

D: TRBD1
size: .
V: TRBV19
J: TRBJ1-1
CDR3: CASSILVQGATEAFF
DNA: TGTGCCAGTAGTATTTTGGTGCAGGGGGCGACTGAAGCTTTCTTT

D: .
size: .
V: TRBV27
J: TRBJ1-5
CDR3: CASSLYWGQPQHF
DNA: TGTGCCAGCAGTTTATATTGGGGTCAGCCCCAGCATTTT

D: TRBD2
size: few
V: TRBV19
J: TRBJ2-7
CDR3: CASSGREGPYEQYF
DNA: TGTGCCAGTAGTGGGCGGGAGGGCCCCTACGAGCAGTACTTC

D: .
size: .
V: TRBV18
J: TRBJ1-5
CDR3: CASSRRDNQPQHF
DNA: TGTGCCAGCTCACGGAGGGATAATCAGCCCCAGCATTTT

D: TRBD2
size: .
V: TRBV5-6
J: TRBJ2-7
CDR3: CASSLGAGGPYEQYF
DNA: TGTGCCAGCAGCTTGGGGGCGGGGGGGCCGTACGAGCAGTACTTC

D: TRBD2
size: .
V: TRBV7-9
J: TRBJ2-3
CDR3: CASSETSGRIDTQYF
DNA: TGTGCCAGCAGCGAGACTAGCGGGAGGATAGATACGCAGTATTTT

D: .
size: .
V: TRBV27
J: TRBJ2-7
CDR3: CASSPGASGYEQYF
DNA: TGTGCCAGCAGTCCGGGGGCTAGCGGCTACGAGCAGTACTTC

D: .
size: once
V: TRBV29-1
J: TRBJ1-2
CDR3: CSVVGGEVLYGYTF
DNA: TGCAGCGTTGTGGGGGGTGAGGTATTGTATGGCTACACCTTC

D: .
size: .
V: TRBV7-9
J: TRBJ2-7
CDR3: CAYEAGFEQYF
DNA: TGTGCCTACGAGGCGGGGTTCGAGCAGTACTTC

D: .
size: .
V: TRBV7-9
J: TRBJ2-2
CDR3: CASSSSGTLGGELFF
DNA: TGTGCCAGCAGCTCCTCCGGGACTCTCGGCGGGGAGCTGTTTTTT

D: TRBD2
size: .
V: TRBV20-1
J: TRBJ2-7
CDR3: CSAKLAGWTYEQYF
DNA: TGCAGTGCGAAACTAGCGGGATGGACCTACGAGCAGTACTTC

D: .
size: .
V: TRBV20-1
J: TRBJ2-7
CDR3: CSASGGTWEQYF
DNA: TGCAGTGCTAGCGGAGGGACCTGGGAGCAGTACTTC